This T cell receptor (beta chain) emerged from a study of blood T cell repertoires in COVID-19 (TCRdb year 2020). Concerning the study at large: Collaborator samples came from the United States, Italy and Spain and covered acute and convalescent phases of COVID-19. Samples were obtained from the ongoing ImmuneRACE study (first 160 participants) and from about 1,300 subjects provided by 6 global collaborators. Nearly every sample came with metadata listing a de-identified subject ID, COVID-19 status, age in years and sex. The repertoires were released in a freely available public database intended as a resource for research on the immune response to SARS-CoV-2. The dataset comprised deeply sampled blood TCRbeta repertoires from subjects exposed to, actively infected with, or recovered from COVID-19. The material from the prospective study consisted of cDNA or gDNA derived from T cells, B-cell-depleted T cells, or PBMCs. Where HLA class I and class II types were available, the types were taken from metadata supplied by the sample provider, not from assay-based typing.

This clone appeared a few times. The antigen this receptor binds is unknown. Per-base qualities were not stored, and no clone one base away is much larger. TCRbeta CDR3 regions were amplified from genomic DNA by means of the immunoSEQ Assay, a bias-controlled multiplex PCR. Per the authors' processing: Within the assay, amplification of reference gene primers was used to estimate how many nucleated cells each sample contained. To quantify the absolute abundance of each unique TCRbeta CDR3 rearrangement, sequence reads were collapsed and filtered. For each sample, productive Simpson clonality was calculated as the square root of Simpson's diversity index over productive rearrangements. Held by TCRdb, this immuneACCESS table contains in-frame sequences only and omits some clones. Under half of the omission traces to an unresolved V gene where checked; the cause of the rest is unknown. V and J calls and clone size are those listed in that table; D and trimming were worked out from the DNA. Across this sample there are roughly 17,000 clones, with about 81% seen only once. The ten top clones hold approximately 8.4% of the sample.

Summary of the overall study and its limitations: The amount of clinical and demographic metadata varied by source and participant and was provided uncurated.

CDR3 length: 14 amino acids, cysteine to phenylalanine. Only the CDR3 DNA is retained, 42 bases long and in frame from the first base. CDR1 SGHTS and CDR2 YDEGEE were looked up in the germline V gene. At the junction V is shortened by 2 bases and J by 2 bases, with 9 bases in between. Collaborating institutions collected whole blood in K2EDTA tubes following their own protocols. Collaborator samples were shipped for TCRbeta analysis as frozen whole blood, isolated PBMCs, or DNA extracted from either sample type. The chain is encoded by TRBV5-8 joined to TRBJ2-3; the D gene is perhaps TRBD1, on 6 matching bases. Specimen: peripheral blood. The receptor's source is a man aged 60 to 75 with acute or convalescent COVID-19. The sequence in DNA is TGTGCCAGCAGCTTTGACAGGCTCACAGATACGCAGTATTTT. Its protein reads: CASSFDRLTDTQYF.